This T cell receptor (beta chain) was recorded in a study of neurological immune-mediated disorders. This clonotype was counted ten times or more. TCRdb re-called the 5' RACE reads through MiXCR, storing one row per CDR3 protein. The sample shows about 55,000 distinct CDR3 sequences, less than 4.5% of them seen only once. J gave up 7 bases and V 3 bases, and 3 bases lay outside the gene matches. Germline CDR1 is MNHEY and CDR2 is SMNVEV (reference sequence). The CDR3 length is 14 residues. The chain couples TRBV27 to TRBJ2-1; 10 nucleotides align to TRBD1. The sequence was obtained from a man between 25 and 39 years old with multiple sclerosis. The sequencing sample was made of PBMCs. The CDR3 nucleotides are TGTGCCAGCAGTTTTGGGGGACAGGGGAATGAGCAGTTCTTC. This encodes CASSFGGQGNEQFF.